These 10 T cell receptor beta chains came from one sample sequenced in a study of beta chain features in type 1 diabetes. The study's findings and limits: There was a moderate but significant shortening of TCRB CDR3s in all four CD4+ subsets of Type 1 diabetes patients.

The isolated RNA, all of it, was reverse transcribed, so expressed TCRB transcripts were what got sequenced. Sequencing used immunoSEQ multiplex PCR; TCRdb keeps in-frame clones, though not all of them. The profile shows 500,000 to 800,000 clones, over 10% of them singletons. The antigens these receptors bind are not known. Sequenced sample: naive CD4+ T cells from blood. These receptors originate from a man aged 30-40 years with type 1 diabetes.

This clone was detected a few times. The rearrangement joins TRBV7-9 to TRBJ1-2; 7 nucleotides agree with TRBD1. The J segment lost 1 base and the V segment lost 5 bases, leaving 10 bases of the junction unmatched. Germline lookup yields CDR1 SEHNR and CDR2 FQNEAQ (reference sequence). CDR3 length: 16 residues. CDR3: CASSAAGTEHNYGYTF. DNA of the CDR3: TGTGCCAGCAGCGCAGCCGGGACAGAACATAACTATGGCTACACCTTC.

This chain joins TRBV29-1 and TRBJ2-2, with TRBD1 as a possible D gene (6 bases). The CDR3 sequence is 14 residues long. Germline V lookup: CDR1 SQVTM, CDR2 ANQGSEA. V lost 2 bases and J lost 5, with 12 bases in between. The CDR3 spells CSVEWGPGTGELFF. CDR3 coding DNA: TGCAGCGTTGAATGGGGGCCGGGTACCGGGGAGCTGTTTTTT.

Concerning this clone: The sample carries other DNA sequences with the same CDR3. The chain combines TRBV6-5 with TRBJ1-1, with TRBD1 identical over 7 bases. V lost 4 bases, J lost 1 base, and 3 bases stayed unmatched. Per the germline V gene, CDR1 is MNHEY and CDR2 is SVGAGI. The CDR3 has 14 residues. The CDR3: CASSSRTGNTEAFF. CDR3 in DNA: TGTGCCAGCAGTTCCCGGACAGGGAACACTGAAGCTTTCTTT.

The chain uses TRBV6-5 and TRBJ2-7, with TRBD2 as a possible D gene (6 bases). The germline CDR1 and CDR2 sequences are MNHEY and SVGAGI. V lost 4 bases and J 1 base, leaving 11 bases between the germline ends. The CDR3 is 14 amino acids. This chain's CDR3 is CASSSLALSYEQYF. CDR3 nucleotides: TGTGCCAGCAGTTCTCTAGCGCTTTCCTACGAGCAGTACTTC.

This clone was seen more than once but under ten times. The rearrangement joins TRBV23-1 to TRBJ1-1; unclear D gene. TRBV23-1 belongs to the ORF category, with a function that is uncertain. The CDR3 extends over 10 amino acids. V dropped 10 bases and J dropped 3 bases, with 6 bases sitting between them. As DNA, the CDR3 is TGCGCCACCTTGGACACTGAAGCTTTCTTT. This sequence encodes CATLDTEAFF.

This clone was detected a few times. This chain joins TRBV7-2 and TRBJ1-4, with 11 bases aligning to TRBD1. CDR1 is SGHTA, CDR2 FQGNSA, per germline. The CDR3 extends over 16 amino acids. V lost 2 bases, J lost 7 bases, and 6 bases stayed unmatched. The CDR3 DNA is TGTGCCAGCAGCTTAAGGGGGACAGGGGGTTTTGAAAAACTGTTTTTT. This gives the protein CASSLRGTGGFEKLFF. The full variable domain, with the rest looked up from reference TRBV7-2 and TRBJ1-4, is GAGVSQSPSNKVTEKGKDVELRCDPISGHTALYWYRQSLGQGLEFLIYFQGNSAPDKSGLPSDRFSAERTGGSVSTLTIQRTQQEDSAVYLCASSLRGTGGFEKLFFGSGTQLSVL.

The chain recombines TRBV5-4 with TRBJ2-5, with D possibly called TRBD1 or TRBD2 (6 bases each). The CDR3 length is 12 residues. Germline lookup yields CDR1 SGHNT and CDR2 YYREEE (reference sequence). CDR3 DNA: TGTGTCCAAGGGGGACTTCAAGAGACCCAGTACTTC. Translating gives CVQGGLQETQYF.

The V gene is TRBV29-1, the J gene TRBJ2-5; 8 nucleotides line up with TRBD1. The CDR3 covers 16 residues. The junction had 15 bases not matched to a gene; V was cut back by 8 bases and J by 1 base. The germline V gene has CDR1 SQVTM and CDR2 ANQGSEA. The DNA for the CDR3 is TGCAGCTACCTGGGGAGGACAGGGCAGCCCCAAGAGACCCAGTACTTC. It specifies CSYLGRTGQPQETQYF.

This clone was seen a single time. This chain joins TRBV28 and TRBJ2-3; D remains unclear. V lost 3 bases and J lost 10, with 11 bases in between. The germline V gene has CDR1 MDHEN and CDR2 SYDVKM. The CDR3 extends over 12 amino acids. CDR3 nucleotide sequence: TGTGCCAGCAGTTTTTCGGCTAGGGCGCAGTATTTT. It encodes CASSFSARAQYF.

Concerning this clone itself: Other DNA sequences in this specimen translate into the identical CDR3. The chain is built from TRBV5-4 and TRBJ1-4; the match to TRBD1 covers 9 bases. This CDR3 region has 14 residues. CDR1 and CDR2 from the germline V gene are SGHNT and YYREEE (reference sequence). Trimming at V came to 3 bases and at J to 4 bases, leaving 1 base not matched to a gene. For the CDR3, the DNA is TGTGCCAGCAGCTCGGGACAGGGTAATGAAAAACTGTTTTTT. Translation: CASSSGQGNEKLFF.